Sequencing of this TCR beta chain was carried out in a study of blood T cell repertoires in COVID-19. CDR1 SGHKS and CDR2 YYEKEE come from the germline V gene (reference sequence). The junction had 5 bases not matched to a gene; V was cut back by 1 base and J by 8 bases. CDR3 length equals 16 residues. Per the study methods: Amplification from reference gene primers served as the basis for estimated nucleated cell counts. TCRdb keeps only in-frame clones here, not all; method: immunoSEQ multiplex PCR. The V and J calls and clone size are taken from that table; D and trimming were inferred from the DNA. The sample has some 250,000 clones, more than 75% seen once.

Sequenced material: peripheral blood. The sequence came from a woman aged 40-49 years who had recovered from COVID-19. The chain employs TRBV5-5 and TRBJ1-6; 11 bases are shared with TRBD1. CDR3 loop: CASSLTGTGGYSPLHF. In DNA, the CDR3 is TGTGCCAGCAGCTTGACCGGGACAGGGGGTTATTCACCCCTCCACTTT. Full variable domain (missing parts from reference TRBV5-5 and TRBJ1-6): DAGVTQSPTHLIKTRGQQVTLRCSPISGHKSVSWYQQVLGQGPQFIFQYYEKEERGRGNFPDRFSARQFPNYSSELNVNALLLGDSALYLCASSLTGTGGYSPLHFGNGTRLTVT.